These 20 T cell receptor beta chains share one sample of origin, sequenced in a study of siplizumab effects on memory and regulatory T cells. Data came from immunoSEQ multiplex PCR; TCRdb stores just in-frame clones and leaves some out. Among about 120,000 clones listed, roughly 90% were seen once. Sequences were obtained from CD4+ T cells sorted from blood. These receptors came from a human donor in good health.

The chain is built from TRBV5-4 and TRBJ2-7; D is unresolved. CDR1 is SGHNT and CDR2 is YYREEE in the germline V gene (reference sequence). The ends were cut back, 8 bases at V and 0 bases at J, with 12 bases in the middle. The CDR3 runs 13 residues. For the CDR3, the DNA is TGTGCCAGTAGGGATAGGAGCTCCTACGAGCAGTACTTC. It yields the protein CASRDRSSYEQYF.

The chain uses TRBV6-5 and TRBJ1-1, with 8 bases matching TRBD1. Germline CDR1 and CDR2: MNHEY and SVGAGI. The length of the CDR3 is 14 residues. V gave up 5 bases and J gave up 1 base; unmatched junction bases: 3. Here the CDR3 DNA reads TGTGCCAGCAGTCCGGGACAGGAGAACACTGAAGCTTTCTTT. Amino acids: CASSPGQENTEAFF.

This clone was observed once. The V gene is TRBV5-1, the J gene TRBJ2-7, with 10 positions matching TRBD1. CDR3 length: 15 amino acids. With V trimmed by 9 bases and J by 2 bases, 11 bases remained unmatched. CDR1 and CDR2 from the germline V gene are SGHRS and YFSETQ. The CDR3 sequence: CATSPRGQGAYEQYF. The CDR3 nucleotides read TGCGCCACCTCACCCCGAGGACAGGGGGCCTACGAGCAGTACTTC.

The chain is built from TRBV7-2 and TRBJ1-2; 8 bases fit TRBD1. The CDR3 is 16 amino acids. CDR1 and CDR2 (germline): SGHTA, FQGNSA. After removal of 2 bases from V and 1 base from J, the junction contained 6 bases not matched to a gene. CDR3 sequence reads: CASSLFGTGYNYGYTF. In DNA form, the CDR3 reads TGTGCCAGCAGCTTATTCGGGACAGGCTATAACTATGGCTACACCTTC.

This chain uses TRBV6-6 with TRBJ1-5, with 10 bases that match TRBD1. In germline, CDR1 is MNHNY, CDR2 SVGAGI (reference sequence). CDR3 length equals 14 residues. V lost 4 bases, J lost 6 bases, and 3 bases stayed unmatched. CDR3 in DNA: TGTGCCAGCAGTTCGACAGGGGGCGGTCAGCCCCAGCATTTT. The encoded protein is CASSSTGGGQPQHF.

The chain couples TRBV5-1 to TRBJ2-1; 7 positions match TRBD2. Germline V CDR1 and CDR2: SGHRS, YFSETQ. The CDR3 loop spans 15 amino acids. The junction had 6 bases not matched to a gene; V was cut back by 2 bases and J by 4 bases. This chain's CDR3 is CASSFNLAVYNEQFF. CDR3 coding DNA: TGCGCCAGCAGCTTTAACCTAGCGGTATACAATGAGCAGTTCTTC.

V is TRBV7-8 and J is TRBJ1-1; TRBD1 aligns across 8 bases. The junction had 1 base not matched to a gene; V was cut back by 3 bases and J by 1 base. Germline CDR1 and CDR2: SGHVS and FQNEAQ. This CDR3 is 14 amino acids long. Here the CDR3 DNA reads TGTGCCAGCAGCTTTACAGGGGGGAACACTGAAGCTTTCTTT. This translates into CASSFTGGNTEAFF.

This chain joins TRBV27 and TRBJ2-7; 7 nucleotides line up with TRBD1. V trimming: 4 bases; J trimming: 1 base; junction bases outside the gene matches: 10. CDR3 length: 16 residues. Germline CDR1 is MNHEY and CDR2 is SMNVEV (reference sequence). In DNA form, the CDR3 reads TGTGCCAGCAGTTCTCCAAGAGAGACAGGGTCCTACGAGCAGTACTTC. This gives the protein CASSSPRETGSYEQYF.

The J gene is TRBJ2-2, the V gene TRBV2, with 7 bases that match TRBD2. The CDR3 sequence is 16 residues long. Germline CDR1 is SNHLY and CDR2 is FYNNEI. The trim removed 0 bases at V and 7 bases at J, leaving 8 bases unmatched. The CDR3 DNA reads as TGTGCCAGCAGTGAAGCAGGCGGGAGCCGTGGCGGGGAGCTGTTTTTT. Amino acid sequence: CASSEAGGSRGGELFF.

The CDR3 region has the DNA TGTGCCAGCAGCTTCGGTGGGGTTCAAGAGACCCAGTACTTC. It codes for CASSFGGVQETQYF. This chain links TRBV11-3 with TRBJ2-5; no reliable D call. Per the germline V gene, CDR1 is SGHNT and CDR2 is YENEEA. This CDR3 is built from 14 residues. V gave up 3 bases and J gave up 2 bases, with 10 bases separating them.

The chain joins TRBV30 to TRBJ2-1, with 9 bases matching TRBD2. The V segment lost 1 base and the J segment 10 bases; nucleotides outside the gene matches: 5. Germline CDR1 is GTSNPN and CDR2 is SVGIG (reference sequence). The length of the CDR3 is 13 residues. This chain's CDR3 is CAWSGALAGEQFF. The DNA for the CDR3 is TGTGCCTGGAGTGGGGCCCTAGCGGGAGAGCAGTTCTTC.

This sequence joins TRBV6-5 and TRBJ2-2, with no clear D. This CDR3 contains 14 residues. V lost 5 bases and J lost 4, with 11 bases in between. Germline lookup yields CDR1 MNHEY and CDR2 SVGAGI. The CDR3, as DNA: TGTGCCAGCAGTACGTGGGTATTCACCGGGGAGCTGTTTTTT. Its translation: CASSTWVFTGELFF.

V and J are TRBV29-1 and TRBJ1-4; no clear D gene. This CDR3 has 14 amino acids. Germline lookup yields CDR1 SQVTM and CDR2 ANQGSEA. Between the trimmed V and J ends, which lost 5 bases and 4 bases, there was a span of 14 bases. The CDR3 loop reads CSVSGSWGNEKLFF. The DNA for the CDR3 is TGCAGCGTTTCCGGATCCTGGGGTAATGAAAAACTGTTTTTT.

This chain joins TRBV18 and TRBJ2-1; D perhaps matches TRBD2 (5 bases). Germline V lookup: CDR1 KGHSH, CDR2 LQKENI. The CDR3 has 15 residues. V gave up 3 bases and J gave up 2 bases, with 11 bases separating them. The CDR3 DNA reads as TGTGCCAGCTCACCCGGCCTAGCCACCTACAATGAGCAGTTCTTC. Translating it yields CASSPGLATYNEQFF.

The chain is built from TRBV19 and TRBJ1-6; 8 nucleotides agree with TRBD1. CDR3 length equals 14 residues. Germline trimming cut 6 bases from V and 10 bases from J; bases unmatched to any gene: 8. Germline V gene data show CDR1 as LNHDA and CDR2 as SQIVND (reference sequence). CDR3 residues: CASRRTTGESPLHF. The CDR3 bases are TGTGCCAGTAGGAGAACGACAGGGGAATCACCCCTCCACTTT.

The chain employs TRBV4-2 and TRBJ1-2; no definite D call. V was trimmed by 1 base and J by 5 bases, leaving 17 bases between them. The CDR3 totals 16 residues. In germline, CDR1 is LGHNA, CDR2 YNFKEQ. The CDR3 DNA reads TGTGCCAGCAGCCAAGCGGCCCAGCAGGCCCAATATGGCTACACCTTC. This translates into CASSQAAQQAQYGYTF.

Regarding this clone: The sample carries other DNA sequences with the same CDR3. This rearrangement joins TRBV9 to TRBJ2-7; D perhaps matches TRBD2 (5 bases). The CDR3 contains 15 residues. V lost 0 bases and J 0 bases, leaving 10 bases between the germline ends. Germline V lookup: CDR1 SGDLS, CDR2 YYNGEE. CDR3 coding DNA: TGTGCCAGCAGCGTAGGAAGCGGAAGCTCCTACGAGCAGTACTTC. Protein: CASSVGSGSSYEQYF. The whole variable domain, remainder taken from reference TRBV9 and TRBJ2-7, is DSGVTQTPKHLITATGQRVTLRCSPRSGDLSVYWYQQSLDQGLQFLIQYYNGEERAKGNILERFSAQQFPDLHSELNLSSLELGDSALYFCASSVGSGSSYEQYFGPGTRLTVT.

The genes are TRBV19 and TRBJ2-2; D tentatively reads TRBD1 or TRBD2 (6 bases each). V lost 3 bases to trimming and J lost 7 bases, with 9 bases between them. The germline V gene encodes CDR1 LNHDA and CDR2 SQIVND (reference sequence). The CDR3 spans 13 residues. The DNA of the CDR3 is TGTGCCAGTAGTATGGAGGGGGTCGGGGAGCTGTTTTTT. It codes for CASSMEGVGELFF.

V and J are TRBV5-1 and TRBJ2-4; perhaps TRBD2 as D (5 bases). Trimming shortened V by 0 bases and J by 9 bases, and 22 bases separated the two germline ends. CDR1 is SGHRS and CDR2 is YFSETQ in the germline V gene. The CDR3 has 17 amino acids. The CDR3 DNA is TGCGCCAGCAGCTTGGAGGGCGGGCCCCTGCAAGGGAGCATTCAGTACTTC. As protein: CASSLEGGPLQGSIQYF.

The V and J genes are TRBV5-5 and TRBJ2-3, with 7 nucleotides matching TRBD2. Germline values: CDR1 SGHKS, CDR2 YYEKEE (reference sequence). The trim removed 4 bases at V and 4 bases at J, leaving 9 bases unmatched. This CDR3 comprises 15 residues. The CDR3 loop is CASSLSGTPPDTQYF. Written as DNA, the CDR3 is TGTGCCAGCAGCCTCAGCGGGACCCCGCCAGATACGCAGTATTTT. The whole variable domain, remainder taken from reference TRBV5-5 and TRBJ2-3, is DAGVTQSPTHLIKTRGQQVTLRCSPISGHKSVSWYQQVLGQGPQFIFQYYEKEERGRGNFPDRFSARQFPNYSSELNVNALLLGDSALYLCASSLSGTPPDTQYFGPGTRLTVL.